This is a list of T cell receptor beta chains from one sample in a study of technical replicates of blood from a few donors. Data came from immunoSEQ multiplex PCR; TCRdb stores just in-frame clones and leaves some out. Of about 100,000 clones in the sample, over 90% were seen once. The sample comprised T cells isolated from PBMCs. These TCRs come from a human donor in good health. Each CDR3 is given with its conserved first and last residue. The D gene is left open where the match is weak. For some rows the clone size is stated as once, few or many, or as a class when expanded; others skip it.

v_call	j_call	d_call	clone_size	cdr3_aa	cdr3_nt
TRBV27	TRBJ2-7	NA	once	CASNPLSGNLYEQYF	TGTGCCAGCAACCCCCTGAGCGGAAATTTATACGAGCAGTACTTC
TRBV5-1	TRBJ2-7	TRBD2	NA	CASSLSGTSYEQYF	TGCGCCAGCAGCTTAAGCGGGACTTCCTACGAGCAGTACTTC
TRBV18	TRBJ2-7	NA	once	CASSPARLGDRTYEQYF	TGTGCCAGCTCACCAGCTCGTTTGGGAGACAGGACCTACGAGCAGTACTTC
TRBV10-2	TRBJ1-4	TRBD1	NA	CASKDRVNEKLFF	TGCGCCAGCAAAGACAGGGTTAATGAAAAACTGTTTTTT
TRBV11-2	TRBJ2-4	TRBD1	NA	CASSPPLTGAGNIQYF	TGTGCCAGCAGCCCCCCGTTAACAGGGGCCGGAAACATTCAGTACTTC
TRBV9	TRBJ2-7	TRBD2	NA	CASSVGLAGEQYF	TGTGCCAGCAGCGTAGGGTTAGCGGGCGAGCAGTACTTC
TRBV19	TRBJ2-7	NA	NA	CASSTTRDSESYF	TGTGCCAGTAGTACCACACGGGACTCCGAATCGTACTTC
TRBV7-9	TRBJ1-1	NA	few	CASTQGIVMNTEAFF	TGTGCCAGCACCCAGGGAATCGTTATGAACACTGAAGCTTTCTTT
TRBV5-5	TRBJ2-2	NA	once	CASSPGNTGELFF	TGTGCCAGCAGCCCGGGGAACACCGGGGAGCTGTTTTTT
TRBV27	TRBJ2-2	NA	NA	CASRSTRTGNNSPGELFF	TGTGCCAGCCGTTCGACCAGGACCGGGAATAACAGTCCCGGGGAGCTGTTTTTT
TRBV9	TRBJ2-1	TRBD2	few	CASSVVSGGPYNEQFF	TGTGCCAGCAGCGTAGTTAGCGGGGGACCCTACAATGAGCAGTTCTTC
TRBV5-1	TRBJ2-7	NA	NA	CASSPDSYEQYF	TGCGCCAGCAGCCCCGACAGCTACGAGCAGTACTTC
TRBV7-2	TRBJ2-2	NA	NA	CASSLTPSSGGAHTGELFF	TGTGCCAGCAGCTTAACCCCGAGTTCCGGGGGAGCGCACACCGGGGAGCTGTTTTTT
TRBV28	TRBJ2-7	NA	NA	CASSFIRGGAYEQYF	TGTGCCAGCAGTTTCATCCGGGGCGGGGCCTACGAGCAGTACTTC
TRBV7-3	TRBJ2-2	TRBD2	NA	CASSLGLAGASGELFF	TGTGCCAGCAGCTTAGGGCTAGCGGGAGCGTCAGGGGAGCTGTTTTTT
TRBV10-1	TRBJ2-3	NA	few	CASSESRAETDTQYF	TGCGCCAGCAGTGAGTCGAGGGCGGAAACAGATACGCAGTATTTT
TRBV6-1	TRBJ1-5	NA	NA	CASSEAGSSPPQHF	TGTGCCAGCAGTGAAGCGGGTAGCTCTCCGCCCCAGCATTTT